The rows below give T cell receptor beta chains drawn from one sample of a study of blood T cell repertoires in COVID-19. Assay: immunoSEQ multiplex PCR; the TCRdb copy retains only in-frame clones and omits some. The table records over 50,000 clones, around 78% of them present only once. The sequenced sample consisted of peripheral blood. The receptors derive from a human donor with active or convalescent COVID-19. The donor label of this sample is uncertain. Each CDR3 is given with its conserved first and last residue. The D gene is left open where the match is weak. Clone size is stated in some rows and not others, as once, few, many or a class when expanded.

J gene,V gene,CDR3 length,clone size,D gene,CDR3 protein,CDR3 DNA
TRBJ2-1,TRBV19,18,once,-,CASSIVQGAGGPRNEQFF,TGTGCCAGTAGTATAGTCCAGGGGGCGGGAGGGCCTCGGAATGAGCAGTTCTTC
TRBJ2-5,TRBV5-8,16,-,-,CASSLVGHPKQETQYF,TGTGCCAGCAGCTTGGTTGGACATCCCAAACAAGAGACCCAGTACTTC
TRBJ1-1,TRBV24-1,15,-,TRBD1,CATSDGTALNTEAFF,TGTGCCACCAGTGATGGGACAGCCCTGAACACTGAAGCTTTCTTT
TRBJ1-1,TRBV30,16,-,-,CAWSVQTAPMNTEAFF,TGTGCCTGGAGTGTACAAACAGCTCCCATGAACACTGAAGCTTTCTTT
TRBJ1-4,TRBV5-8,14,-,-,CASSFGRGYEKLFF,TGTGCCAGCAGCTTCGGAAGAGGGTACGAAAAACTGTTTTTT
TRBJ2-5,TRBV27,14,-,-,CASSLLSRAETQYF,TGTGCCAGCAGTTTATTAAGCAGGGCAGAGACCCAGTACTTC
TRBJ1-5,TRBV12-5,14,-,-,CASGLGAGDQPQHF,TGTGCTAGTGGTTTGGGTGCAGGGGATCAGCCCCAGCATTTT
TRBJ2-2,TRBV19,14,few,TRBD2,CASTPDAGGGELFF,TGTGCCAGTACCCCCGATGCGGGGGGCGGGGAGCTGTTTTTT
TRBJ2-7,TRBV4-1,17,-,TRBD2,CASSQARLAGGTYEQYF,TGCGCCAGCAGCCAGGCCAGACTAGCGGGAGGAACCTACGAGCAGTACTTC
TRBJ2-1,TRBV5-1,11,-,-,CASSSPGGQFF,TGCGCCAGCAGCTCTCCCGGGGGGCAGTTCTTC
TRBJ2-1,TRBV21-1,10,-,-,CASNRDRGLF,TGTGCCAGCAACCGGGACAGAGGGCTCTTC
TRBJ1-1,TRBV19,14,many,-,CASSILQVNTEAFF,TGTGCCAGTAGTATCCTACAGGTGAACACTGAAGCTTTCTTT
TRBJ2-3,TRBV7-2,16,-,TRBD2,CASSSRLGGIADTQYF,TGTGCCAGCAGCTCCAGGCTGGGGGGGATTGCAGATACGCAGTATTTT
TRBJ2-2,TRBV3-1/TRBV3-2,14,once,TRBD1,CASSHRGTAGELFF,TGTGCCAGCAGCCACAGAGGGACAGCCGGGGAGCTGTTTTTT
TRBJ1-6,TRBV4-2,15,once,TRBD1,CASSQGPGGNSPLHF,TGTGCCAGCAGCCAAGGGCCAGGGGGTAATTCACCCCTCCACTTT
TRBJ1-4,TRBV11-2,16,-,-,CASSLEASGSNEKLFF,TGTGCCAGCAGCTTAGAAGCGTCCGGGAGTAATGAAAAACTGTTTTTT
TRBJ1-1,TRBV18,13,-,-,CASSRDKNTEAFF,TGTGCCAGCTCACGGGACAAGAACACTGAAGCTTTCTTT
TRBJ2-5,TRBV19,15,-,TRBD1,CASSSLGTVGETQYF,TGTGCCAGTAGTTCCCTCGGGACAGTGGGAGAGACCCAGTACTTC
TRBJ1-5,TRBV5-4,13,-,-,CASSIKGGQPQHF,TGTGCCAGCAGCATAAAGGGGGGGCAGCCCCAGCATTTT
TRBJ1-4,TRBV7-9,15,-,TRBD1,CASSLAGQGEQKLFF,TGTGCCAGCAGCTTAGCCGGACAGGGGGAACAAAAACTGTTTTTT
TRBJ2-1,TRBV9,18,-,-,CASSARFVGGSQYNEQFF,TGTGCCAGCAGCGCCCGTTTCGTCGGAGGGAGTCAGTACAATGAGCAGTTCTTC
TRBJ2-2,TRBV6-5,14,-,TRBD1,CASRLQGMSGELFF,TGTGCCAGCAGGCTACAGGGGATGAGCGGGGAGCTGTTTTTT
TRBJ2-1,TRBV6-1,15,-,-,CASSEAWQSIDEQFF,TGTGCCAGCAGTGAAGCGTGGCAATCCATCGATGAGCAGTTCTTC
TRBJ2-3,TRBV4-2,16,-,TRBD2,CASSQDGLAGTDTQYF,TGTGCCAGCAGCCAAGATGGACTAGCGGGCACAGATACGCAGTATTTT
TRBJ1-4,TRBV19,15,once,TRBD1,CASSTGTASNEKLFF,TGTGCCAGTAGTACCGGGACAGCTTCTAATGAAAAACTGTTTTTT
TRBJ1-5,TRBV2,16,-,TRBD1,CASSTRQGGSNQPQHF,TGTGCCAGCAGTACACGACAGGGTGGGAGCAATCAGCCCCAGCATTTT
TRBJ2-2,TRBV5-1,14,-,-,CASSLDRVTGELFF,TGCGCCAGCAGCTTGGACAGGGTCACCGGGGAGCTGTTTTTT
TRBJ2-1,TRBV24-1,15,once,-,CATRATSSHYNEQFF,TGTGCCACCAGAGCCACTAGCTCACATTACAATGAGCAGTTCTTC
TRBJ2-7,TRBV5-6,13,-,-,CASSLLGPDEQYF,TGTGCCAGCAGCTTGTTGGGGCCGGATGAGCAGTACTTC
TRBJ1-5,TRBV10-3,18,few,TRBD1,CAISGAGQGSASNQPQHF,TGTGCCATCAGTGGAGCGGGACAGGGAAGTGCGAGCAATCAGCCCCAGCATTTT
TRBJ2-5,TRBV9,15,-,TRBD2,CASSRGAGGQETQYF,TGTGCCAGCAGCCGAGGAGCGGGAGGCCAAGAGACCCAGTACTTC
TRBJ1-1,TRBV30,14,-,TRBD1,CAWASSGTGWEAFF,TGTGCCTGGGCCTCATCCGGGACAGGATGGGAAGCTTTCTTT
TRBJ2-5,TRBV9,15,-,TRBD2,CASSSSTSGSQTQYF,TGTGCCAGCAGTAGTAGTACTAGCGGGAGTCAGACCCAGTACTTC
TRBJ1-1,TRBV29-1,14,-,-,CSVVTVGFTTEAFF,TGCAGCGTTGTTACAGTGGGTTTTACAACTGAAGCTTTCTTT
TRBJ2-1,TRBV2,14,-,TRBD2,CASSRLAGYNEQFF,TGTGCCAGCAGCCGACTAGCGGGTTACAATGAGCAGTTCTTC
TRBJ2-1,TRBV5-5,15,-,TRBD2,CASSSQGLANNEQFF,TGTGCCAGCAGCTCCCAGGGACTAGCGAACAATGAGCAGTTCTTC
TRBJ1-5,TRBV28,16,-,TRBD1,CASSTEGARGNQPQHF,TGTGCCAGCAGTACCGAGGGGGCTAGGGGTAATCAGCCCCAGCATTTT
TRBJ1-2,TRBV7-8,15,-,-,CASSQRDSWAYGYTF,TGTGCCAGCAGCCAACGTGACAGTTGGGCCTATGGCTACACCTTC
TRBJ1-3,TRBV6-2/TRBV6-3,15,-,-,CASSYPGISGNTIYF,TGTGCCAGCAGTTACCCCGGGATCTCTGGAAACACCATATATTTT
TRBJ1-2,TRBV5-6,16,-,TRBD1,CASSLAGTGDIYGYTF,TGTGCCAGCAGCTTGGCCGGGACAGGGGACATCTATGGCTACACCTTC
TRBJ2-7,TRBV29-1,13,-,-,CSVVVGLGYEQYF,TGCAGCGTTGTTGTGGGGCTGGGATACGAGCAGTACTTC
TRBJ2-3,TRBV9,15,-,TRBD1,CASSRGDRNTDTQYF,TGTGCCAGCAGCAGGGGGGACAGGAACACAGATACGCAGTATTTT
TRBJ1-2,TRBV11-3,14,few,TRBD1,CASRGSTGERGYTF,TGTGCCAGCAGGGGGTCAACAGGGGAGCGTGGCTACACCTTC
TRBJ2-7,TRBV2,11,few,-,CASTTANEQYF,TGTGCCAGCACCACAGCTAACGAGCAGTACTTC
TRBJ2-2,TRBV4-3,14,-,-,CASSGLANTGELFF,TGCGCCAGCAGTGGGCTAGCGAATACCGGGGAGCTGTTTTTT
TRBJ1-5,TRBV14,16,-,-,CASSQGGQTSNQPQHF,TGTGCCAGCAGCCAAGGAGGACAGACCAGCAATCAGCCCCAGCATTTT
TRBJ1-6,TRBV6-5,13,-,-,CASSLGPFSPLHF,TGTGCCAGCAGCTTGGGCCCTTTTTCACCCCTCCACTTT
TRBJ1-1,TRBV19,14,-,-,CASSMESLNTEAFF,TGTGCCAGTAGTATGGAGAGTCTTAACACTGAAGCTTTCTTT
TRBJ2-7,TRBV19,13,medium-sized,TRBD1,CASSGTGYYEQYF,TGTGCCAGTAGCGGGACAGGTTACTACGAGCAGTACTTC
TRBJ2-7,TRBV9,13,-,-,CASSVQGKGEQYF,TGTGCCAGCAGCGTTCAGGGAAAGGGCGAGCAGTACTTC
TRBJ2-6,TRBV28,16,-,TRBD1,CASRDRTGDGANVLTF,TGTGCCAGCAGGGACCGGACAGGGGACGGGGCCAACGTCCTGACTTTC
TRBJ2-5,TRBV7-9,11,-,-,CASSFGETQYF,TGTGCCAGCAGCTTCGGAGAGACCCAGTACTTC
TRBJ1-1,TRBV29-1,14,-,-,CSVGLGLRNTEAFF,TGCAGCGTTGGTTTAGGACTCCGGAACACTGAAGCTTTCTTT
TRBJ2-2,TRBV27,19,few,TRBD1,CASKKRTGQGLLNTGELFF,TGTGCCAGCAAAAAAAGAACCGGACAGGGGTTATTGAACACCGGGGAGCTGTTTTTT
TRBJ2-1,TRBV11-2,16,once,TRBD1,CASRYRTGQLGNEQFF,TGTGCCAGCAGGTACCGGACAGGGCAGTTGGGCAATGAGCAGTTCTTC